This entry features one T cell receptor beta chain sequence. No antigen is known for it. This may arise from a read error, as a much more abundant clone is one base away. CDR3 length: 11 amino acids. Germline-derived CDR1 and CDR2 are MDHEN and SYDVKM. V lost 10 bases, J lost 7 bases, and 11 bases lay in between. Arm-PCR of CDR3 regions and iRepertoire HTBI primers were the basis on which TCR beta libraries were built. As originally analysed: Across samples, roughly 58 TRBV and more than twelve TRBJ segments were found. TCRdb re-called the multiplex PCR reads through MiXCR, storing one row per CDR3 protein. The V and J calls and clone size come from TCRdb's table, not from the authors' own analysis. The table lists hundreds of thousands of distinct CDR3 sequences, 16% of them singletons. The data stem from a study of regulatory T cells in long-lasting Graves disease. As for time point: newly diagnosed GD, antithyroid drugs for less than 3 months. The authors made the TCR library using RNA they extracted from PBMCs.

Study-level results: Persistent Graves' patients showed reduced TCR diversity versus newly diagnosed patients.

This sample was shared with a second study, whose subject was T cells in Graves' hyperthyroidism and ophthalmopathy. From that paper: With a duration under 2 months, the hyperthyroidism was newly diagnosed in patients aged 18 to 65. Diagnosing involved the use of clinical symptoms, serum thyroxine and TRAb, thyroid ultrasound and orbital computed tomography.

Material: peripheral blood mononuclear cells (PBMCs), obtained at new diagnosis, from a patient treated with antithyroid drugs. This chain joins TRBV28 and TRBJ1-5, with D possibly TRBD1 on 6 matching bases. This TCR was sampled from a woman aged 25 to 39 with Graves disease. CDR3 bases: TGTGCCACGGGGGCCCCCCAGCCCCAGCATTTT. The encoded protein is CATGAPQPQHF.